This entry lists 29 T cell receptor beta chains sequenced from one sample in a study of T cells in Graves' hyperthyroidism and ophthalmopathy. Amplified TCR beta CDR3 regions derived from RNA transcripts. HTBI primers were employed in a first-round RT-PCR of the TCR CDR3. TCRdb reanalysed the multiplex PCR reads using MiXCR and keeps one entry per CDR3 protein. The table includes hundreds of thousands of distinct CDR3 sequences, around 14% detected once. Sequencing used blood. Source of these receptors: a woman aged 25-40 years with Graves' hyperthyroidism that later progressed to Graves' ophthalmopathy.

This clonotype occurred many times. The chain joins TRBV27 to TRBJ1-6; TRBD1 might be the D (5 bases). This CDR3 is built from 13 residues. Trimming left V 8 bases short and J 8 bases short, with 13 bases between. Germline V gene data show CDR1 as MNHEY and CDR2 as SMNVEV (reference sequence). CDR3 residues: CASSGVEDSPLHF. The DNA for the CDR3 is TGTGCCAGCTCGGGGGTAGAGGATTCACCCCTCCACTTT.

Regarding this clonotype: A much larger clone is a single base away; this may be a read error. The DNA of the CDR3 is TGCGCCAGCAGCTTGAGAGCGGACGCGAACACCGGGGAGCTGTTTTTT. Translating gives CASSLRADANTGELFF. The chain combines TRBV5-1 with TRBJ2-2; maybe TRBD2 (5 bases). Per the germline V gene, CDR1 is SGHRS and CDR2 is YFSETQ. The CDR3 totals 16 residues. V lost 1 base and J lost 0, with 10 bases in between.

This clonotype was seen only a few times. The chain is built from TRBV5-4 and TRBJ1-5; no reliable D call. This CDR3 has 13 residues. The V gene's germline CDR1 is SGHNT and CDR2 YYREEE (reference sequence). Trimming took off 0 bases at V and 8 bases at J, with 9 bases between the two ends. CDR3 DNA: TGTGCCAGCAGCTTGGGCAAAAGGGAGCCCCAGCATTTT. This codes for CASSLGKREPQHF.

The CDR3 is CASSVDRGQTEAFF. In DNA form, the CDR3 reads TGCGCCAGCAGCGTGGACAGGGGTCAAACTGAAGCTTTCTTT. This chain links TRBV5-1 with TRBJ1-1; 9 positions match TRBD1. With 4 bases clipped from V and 5 bases from J, the junction kept 6 bases outside the gene matches. The CDR3 spans 14 residues. Germline V gives CDR1 SGHRS, CDR2 YFSETQ.

This clonotype has at least ten counts. The chain couples TRBV12-3 or TRBV12-4 to TRBJ1-2; 7 bases fit TRBD1. The CDR3 runs to 12 residues. With V trimmed by 6 bases and J by 8 bases, 6 bases remained unmatched. The CDR3 region is CASRRQGQGYTF. CDR3 nucleotide sequence: TGTGCCAGCAGACGACAGGGTCAAGGCTACACCTTC.

This chain uses TRBV14 with TRBJ2-1; 14 nucleotides line up with TRBD2. Germline CDR1 is SGHDN and CDR2 is FVKESK. V trimming: 3 bases; J trimming: 3 bases; junction bases outside the gene matches: 10. The CDR3 is made up of 19 amino acids. The CDR3 reads CASSQYPGLAGVSYNEQFF. DNA for the CDR3: TGTGCCAGCAGCCAGTACCCGGGACTAGCGGGAGTCAGCTACAATGAGCAGTTCTTC.

This clonotype has just a few counts. The J gene is TRBJ1-3, the V gene TRBV20-1; D is unclear. The CDR3 covers 13 residues. Germline assignment: CDR1 DFQATT and CDR2 SNEGSKA (reference sequence). Trimming shortened V by 2 bases and J by 0 bases, and 5 bases separated the two germline ends. This chain's CDR3 is CSARHLSGNTIYF. The CDR3 DNA follows: TGCAGTGCTAGACACCTCTCTGGAAACACCATATATTTT.

This clonotype was found many times. The chain uses TRBV29-1 and TRBJ2-7; no clear D gene. The V gene's germline CDR1 is SQVTM and CDR2 ANQGSEA. V lost 0 bases and J lost 5, with 8 bases in between. The CDR3 extends over 12 amino acids. Here the CDR3 reads CSVEDQADEQYF. CDR3 DNA: TGCAGCGTTGAAGACCAGGCAGACGAGCAGTACTTC.

About this clonotype itself: A much larger clone differs by one base, so this may be a read error. The gene calls are TRBV7-2 and TRBJ2-1; 8 bases fit TRBD2. Germline V gene data show CDR1 as SGHTA and CDR2 as FQGNSA. This CDR3 region has 17 residues. The CDR3 here is CASSLGPAGVSYNERFF. CDR3 bases: TGTGCCAGCAGCTTAGGGCCAGCGGGAGTGTCCTACAATGAGCGGTTCTTC.

This clonotype has at least ten counts. The chain has TRBV28 and TRBJ1-5, with 7 bases aligning to TRBD1. V dropped 7 bases and J dropped 4; count of bases not matched to a gene: 10. This CDR3 comprises 15 residues. The germline V gene encodes CDR1 MDHEN and CDR2 SYDVKM. The DNA for the CDR3 is TGTGCCAGCACCCGCTTGACAGGGAATAATCAGCCCCAGCATTTT. It encodes CASTRLTGNNQPQHF.

This clonotype appeared many times. The J gene is TRBJ2-7, the V gene TRBV11-2; D may be TRBD2 (6 bases). Trimming cost V 4 bases and J 5 bases, with 9 bases left between them. This CDR3 spans 12 amino acids. Germline V gives CDR1 SGHAT, CDR2 FQNNGV. The DNA of the CDR3 is TGTGCCAGCAGCTCCGGGGGTGACGAGCAGTACTTC. It yields the protein CASSSGGDEQYF. The full variable domain, rest sourced from reference TRBV11-2 and TRBJ2-7, is EAGVAQSPRYKIIEKRQSVAFWCNPISGHATLYWYQQILGQGPKLLIQFQNNGVVDDSQLPKDRFSAERLKGVDSTLKIQPAKLEDSAVYLCASSSGGDEQYFGPGTRLTVT.

Comment on this clonotype: This may be a read error: a much more frequent sequence differs by one nucleotide. V gene TRBV4-3 combines with J gene TRBJ2-5; D unresolved. The J call is doubtful: the DNA matches TRBJ2-1 better. The CDR3 loop spans 15 amino acids. Germline V lookup: CDR1 LGHNA, CDR2 YSLEER. CDR3 in amino acids: CASSQEFQYQETQFF. The DNA of the CDR3 is TGCGCCAGCAGCCAAGAATTCCAGTACCAAGAGACCCAGTTCTTC.

This clonotype was picked up a small number of times. The gene calls are TRBV27 and TRBJ2-5; TRBD2 matches at 14 bases. Germline CDR1 MNHEY, CDR2 SMNVEV (reference sequence). The length of the CDR3 is 16 residues. V lost 4 bases and J lost 5; bases outside the gene matches: 6. The CDR3 DNA reads as TGTGCCAGCAGTTCTCTGGGACTAGCGGGAGTTGAGACCCAGTACTTC. As protein: CASSSLGLAGVETQYF.

The V gene is TRBV19, the J gene TRBJ1-5, with 8 bases identical to TRBD1. CDR3 length equals 13 residues. Germline-derived CDR1 and CDR2 are LNHDA and SQIVND (reference sequence). Trimming removed 7 bases from V and 9 bases from J; junction bases left unmatched: 8. CDR3 in DNA: TGTGCCAGTACCGGACAGGGCGATGGGCCCCAGCATTTT. Its protein is CASTGQGDGPQHF.

This clonotype was counted many times. The chain couples TRBV6-5 to TRBJ1-1, with a tentative D call TRBD1 (6 bases). This CDR3 has 16 amino acids. CDR1 and CDR2 from the germline V gene are MNHEY and SVGAGI. V was trimmed by 2 bases and J by 4 bases, leaving 17 bases between them. This chain's CDR3 is CASSYQQIQGSTEAFF. The CDR3 bases are TGTGCCAGCAGTTACCAACAGATCCAGGGGTCCACTGAAGCTTTCTTT.

This chain links TRBV12-3 or TRBV12-4 with TRBJ2-1, with D perhaps assigned TRBD1 or TRBD2 (7 bases each). The CDR3 contains 15 residues. Trimming took off 6 bases at V and 6 bases at J, with 18 bases between the two ends. The CDR3 nucleotides are TGTGCCAGCAGCCTGCAGGGGGAGGGCCCCAATGAGCAGTTCTTC. Translating gives CASSLQGEGPNEQFF.

This clonotype was observed many times. The chain recombines TRBV27 with TRBJ2-1; 10 bases line up with TRBD1. Germline trimming cut 5 bases from V and 4 bases from J; bases unmatched to any gene: 5. Germline CDR1 reads MNHEY; CDR2 reads SMNVEV (reference sequence). The CDR3 length is 15 residues. The CDR3 region has the DNA TGTGCCAGCAGTAAGGGACAGGGGATTTACAATGAGCAGTTCTTC. Translation gives CASSKGQGIYNEQFF.

There are many counts of this clonotype. The rearrangement links TRBV30 to TRBJ1-4; possible D gene TRBD1, 6 bases. The germline CDR1 and CDR2 sequences are GTSNPN and SVGIG (reference sequence). V dropped 3 bases and J dropped 7 bases, with 12 bases sitting between them. CDR3 length equals 13 residues. CDR3 in amino acids: CAWSKGVIEKLFF. CDR3 in DNA: TGTGCCTGGAGCAAGGGGGTTATTGAAAAACTGTTTTTT. The whole variable domain, remainder taken from reference TRBV30 and TRBJ1-4, is SQTIHQWPATLVQPVGSPLSLECTVEGTSNPNLYWYRQAAGRGLQLLFYSVGIGQISSEVPQNLSASRPQDRQFILSSKKLLLSDSGFYLCAWSKGVIEKLFFGSGTQLSVL.

In this sample, this clonotype turned up many times. The genes are TRBV28 and TRBJ1-6; D unclear. The length of the CDR3 is 16 residues. V was clipped by 1 base and J by 7 bases, with 14 bases between them. CDR1 and CDR2 (germline): MDHEN, SYDVKM. This CDR3 is CASSLLFRVGNSPLHF. For the CDR3, the DNA is TGTGCCAGCAGTTTATTATTTAGGGTGGGGAATTCACCCCTCCACTTT.

This clonotype was observed many times. The chain has TRBV12-3 or TRBV12-4 and TRBJ1-2; TRBD1 is a possible D gene (6 bases). Trimming took off 3 bases at V and 4 bases at J, with 12 bases between the two ends. The CDR3 covers 14 residues. This CDR3 is CASSFGQTFYGYTF. The CDR3 DNA reads TGTGCCAGCAGTTTCGGACAGACTTTCTATGGCTACACCTTC.

This clonotype occurred a few times. This chain links TRBV7-2 with TRBJ2-7; TRBD1 matches 11 bases. The CDR3 is made up of 15 amino acids. The germline V gene encodes CDR1 SGHTA and CDR2 FQGNSA. The junction had 7 bases not matched to a gene; V was cut back by 6 bases and J by 3 bases. CDR3 nucleotide sequence: TGTGCCAGCAGTCCGGGACAGGGGGGCCTCTACGAGCAGTACTTC. This sequence encodes CASSPGQGGLYEQYF.

This clonotype was observed a handful of times. This sequence joins TRBV20-1 and TRBJ2-3; D possibly corresponds to TRBD2 (5 bases). This CDR3 region has 19 residues. The germline gives CDR1 DFQATT, CDR2 SNEGSKA (reference sequence). V was clipped by 3 bases and J by 2 bases, with 27 bases between them. The CDR3 sequence is CSASNLVIRARGSTDTQYF. The CDR3 nucleotides read TGCAGTGCTAGTAATCTTGTCATCCGGGCTAGAGGGTCCACAGATACGCAGTATTTT.

This clonotype was picked up many times. This chain connects TRBV14 to TRBJ2-7; D call uncertain. The CDR3 consists of 19 residues. Germline V gives CDR1 SGHDN, CDR2 FVKESK. The V end lost 1 base, the J end lost 6 bases, and 28 bases lay between the germline ends. CDR3 residues: CASSQVRRLEAPQGSEQYF. In DNA form, the CDR3 reads TGTGCCAGCAGCCAAGTTCGTCGGTTAGAAGCTCCACAAGGATCCGAGCAGTACTTC.

J is TRBJ2-5 and V is TRBV29-1; D remains unclear. Trimming took 8 bases from V and 4 from J, leaving 14 bases between them. From germline, CDR1 is SQVTM and CDR2 ANQGSEA. The CDR3 totals 12 residues. The CDR3 loop reads CSLGRGGETQYF. For the CDR3, the DNA is TGCAGCCTTGGGCGAGGCGGAGAGACCCAGTACTTC.

This rearrangement joins TRBV27 to TRBJ2-7; 8 nucleotides align to TRBD1. The ends lost 6 bases at V and 2 bases at J; junction bases unmatched: 12. CDR1 MNHEY and CDR2 SMNVEV come from the germline V gene (reference sequence). The CDR3 totals 16 residues. CDR3 bases: TGTGCCAGCAGATCCCGGACAGGGCCATTTCCCTACGAGCAGTACTTC. It codes for CASRSRTGPFPYEQYF.

This clonotype was recorded many times. The rearrangement uses TRBV30 and TRBJ2-3; 7 bases map to TRBD2. There are 15 residues in the CDR3. In germline, CDR1 is GTSNPN, CDR2 SVGIG (reference sequence). The V and J ends lost 2 bases and 2 bases, in that order; junction bases with no gene match: 7. CDR3 region: CAWSPLADLTDTQYF. The CDR3 coding sequence is TGTGCCTGGAGTCCTCTAGCGGATCTCACAGATACGCAGTATTTT.

Only a few counts were recorded for this clonotype. The chain links TRBV12-5 to TRBJ2-3; D unresolved. Trimming left V 5 bases short and J 5 bases short, with 5 bases between. The CDR3 is 11 residues long. Germline lookup yields CDR1 LGHNT and CDR2 FRNRAP. For the CDR3, the DNA is TGTGCTAGTGGTATGCAAGATACGCAGTATTTT. This sequence encodes CASGMQDTQYF.

This clonotype was found a few times. The chain joins TRBV5-5 to TRBJ2-5, with D possibly matching TRBD2 (6 bases). V dropped 2 bases and J dropped 0 bases, with 14 bases sitting between them. CDR3 size: 16 residues. Germline V gives CDR1 SGHKS, CDR2 YYEKEE (reference sequence). The CDR3 nucleotides are TGTGCCAGCAGCTTTGGGGGGAGAGGGTACCAAGAGACCCAGTACTTC. It yields the protein CASSFGGRGYQETQYF.

V is TRBV19 and J is TRBJ1-6, with 10 bases lining up with TRBD1. The CDR3 covers 16 residues. The germline V gene has CDR1 LNHDA and CDR2 SQIVND (reference sequence). The V gene end was trimmed by 6 bases and the J gene end by 8 bases; junction bases not matched to a gene: 10. The CDR3 loop reads CASSTTAGTGDSPLHF. CDR3 coding DNA: TGTGCCAGTAGCACTACCGCCGGGACAGGGGATTCACCCCTCCACTTT. Filled out from reference TRBV19 and TRBJ1-6, the complete variable domain reads DGGITQSPKYLFRKEGQNVTLSCEQNLNHDAMYWYRQDPGQGLRLIYYSQIVNDFQKGDIAEGYSVSREKKESFPLTVTSAQKNPTAFYLCASSTTAGTGDSPLHFGNGTRLTVT.